This TCR beta chain was documented in a study of blood T cell repertoires in COVID-19. The J segment lost 3 bases and the V segment lost 4 bases, leaving 4 bases of the junction unmatched. CDR1 LGHDT and CDR2 YNNKEL come from the germline V gene (reference sequence). This CDR3 region has 15 residues. Participants spanned ages roughly 18 to 95 years and resided in 20 to 30 US areas. Assignments of participants to cohorts depended upon their own reported clinical history. The method was immunoSEQ multiplex PCR; TCRdb's version includes in-frame clones alone and lacks a portion of them. The sample has approximately 300,000 clones, around 84% seen once.

The sample was PBMCs or T cells enriched from blood (not recorded which). J is TRBJ2-1 and V is TRBV3-1 (or the pseudogene TRBV3-2); TRBD2 matches 9 bases. This TCR was sampled from a man aged 25 to 40 who had recovered from COVID-19. CDR3 coding DNA: TGTGCCAGCAGCCCGCGGGGGGGGATCTACAATGAGCAGTTCTTC. It yields the protein CASSPRGGIYNEQFF.